The T cell receptor beta chain described here comes from a study of cytomegalovirus exposure and HLA in healthy donors. As concerns this clone: What it binds is unknown.

CDR3 length: 13 amino acids. Germline V lookup: CDR1 SGHNT, CDR2 YENEEA. V lost 4 bases and J lost 0, with 4 bases in between. TCRdb's table, derived via immunoSEQ multiplex PCR, lists solely in-frame clones and lacks some. The sample includes 80,000 to 100,000 clones, about 88% of them seen just once. Regarding the study as a whole: The majority of TCR sequences were rare, yet some public TCRs appeared in many donors.

The receptor was isolated from a man younger than 35 in good health and CMV-seropositive. The sequenced sample was PBMCs. The V and J genes are TRBV11-3 and TRBJ2-4; D is ambiguous. CDR3 DNA sequence: TGTGCCAGCAGCTATATAGCCAAAAACATTCAGTACTTC. Translated, it gives CASSYIAKNIQYF.